The 12 T cell receptor beta chains given below trace back to one sample, sequenced in a study of T cell responses to AZD1222 COVID-19 vaccine. Some clones are missing from TCRdb's copy, which holds only in-frame ones; the method was immunoSEQ multiplex PCR. The data hold 150,000 to 160,000 clones, with 88% observed a single time. The sequenced sample was peripheral blood, obtained after recovery from COVID-19. The receptors originated from an adult who had recovered from COVID-19.

The CDR3 is CASSEPLITGRETQYF. The CDR3 DNA follows: TGTGCCAGCAGTGAGCCCCTCATAACAGGAAGGGAGACCCAGTACTTC. The chain employs TRBV2 and TRBJ2-5, with a weak D call TRBD1 (5 bases). Trimming shortened V by 3 bases and J by 5 bases, and 19 bases separated the two germline ends. Germline CDR1 is SNHLY and CDR2 is FYNNEI. The CDR3 is 16 residues long.

The CDR3 loop reads CASSPWGRQSETQYF. The CDR3 DNA reads as TGTGCCAGTAGCCCGTGGGGGCGACAGTCCGAGACCCAGTACTTC. This chain joins TRBV19 and TRBJ2-5, with TRBD1 as a possible D gene (6 bases). Trimming removed 6 bases from V and 5 bases from J, with 19 bases in between. The V gene's germline CDR1 is LNHDA and CDR2 SQIVND (reference sequence). CDR3 length equals 15 residues.

The gene calls are TRBV6-5 and TRBJ1-5, with 9 bases matching TRBD1. Germline CDR1 MNHEY, CDR2 SVGAGI. V dropped 7 bases and J dropped 6; count of bases not matched to a gene: 10. The CDR3 spans 15 residues. The CDR3 DNA reads TGTGCCAGCACCACCGACAGGGGGTGGACTCAGCCCCAGCATTTT. Translating gives CASTTDRGWTQPQHF.

The genes are TRBV19 and TRBJ1-1; a weak D match, TRBD1 (5 bases). CDR3 length: 14 amino acids. Germline CDR1 is LNHDA and CDR2 is SQIVND (reference sequence). V lost 1 base and J 4 bases, leaving 10 bases between the germline ends. This CDR3 reads CASSIGGWVTEAFF. CDR3 bases: TGTGCCAGTAGTATAGGGGGGTGGGTCACTGAAGCTTTCTTT.

The chain couples TRBV3-1 (or the pseudogene TRBV3-2) to TRBJ2-7, with a possible D match to TRBD2 (5 bases). Trimming left V 4 bases short and J 5 bases short, with 15 bases between. CDR1 LGHDT and CDR2 YNNKEL come from the germline V gene (reference sequence). The CDR3 totals 14 residues. Here the CDR3 reads CASSPLALKNEQYF. The CDR3 DNA reads TGTGCCAGCAGCCCCCTAGCTTTAAAAAACGAGCAGTACTTC.

J is TRBJ1-5 and V is TRBV20-1; D perhaps matches TRBD1 (5 bases). Germline lookup yields CDR1 DFQATT and CDR2 SNEGSKA (reference sequence). The V and J ends lost 3 bases and 5 bases respectively, with 11 bases between them. The CDR3 contains 13 residues. CDR3 amino acids: CSASRDGDQPQHF. CDR3 DNA: TGCAGTGCTAGTAGGGACGGAGATCAGCCCCAGCATTTT.

V gene TRBV5-6 combines with J gene TRBJ2-1; TRBD2 aligns across 8 bases. This CDR3 has 13 residues. V was pared by 4 bases and J by 8 bases, with 5 bases of the junction left unmatched. In germline, CDR1 is SGHDT, CDR2 YYEEEE. CDR3 bases: TGTGCCAGCAGCGCGGGACTAGAGGATGAGCAGTTCTTC. This sequence encodes CASSAGLEDEQFF.

This chain links TRBV5-6 with TRBJ2-7; 14 bases are shared with TRBD2. CDR1 is SGHDT and CDR2 is YYEEEE in the germline V gene. With 4 bases clipped from V and 0 bases from J, the junction kept 6 bases outside the gene matches. This CDR3 contains 17 residues. CDR3 sequence reads: CASSLGLAGAPSYEQYF. In nucleotides, the CDR3 is TGTGCCAGCAGCCTGGGACTAGCGGGAGCTCCCTCCTACGAGCAGTACTTC.

The chain couples TRBV3-1 (or the pseudogene TRBV3-2) to TRBJ2-1; 7 bases fit TRBD1. Germline CDR1 reads LGHDT; CDR2 reads YNNKEL (reference sequence). This CDR3 spans 14 amino acids. Unmatched junction bases numbered 8, after V lost 4 bases and J lost 8 bases. The CDR3 bases are TGTGCCAGCAGCCTTTCACAGGGGATCGATGAGCAGTTCTTC. The encoded protein is CASSLSQGIDEQFF.

The chain links TRBV19 to TRBJ1-1; D is unclear. The V gene's germline CDR1 is LNHDA and CDR2 SQIVND (reference sequence). The CDR3 has 13 amino acids. V shed 7 bases and J shed 2 bases, with 11 bases lying between them. CDR3 nucleotide sequence: TGTGCCAGTACCGACCGAATAAACACTGAAGCTTTCTTT. Its protein product is CASTDRINTEAFF. The full variable domain, in which reference TRBV19 and TRBJ1-1 provide the parts outside the CDR3, is DGGITQSPKYLFRKEGQNVTLSCEQNLNHDAMYWYRQDPGQGLRLIYYSQIVNDFQKGDIAEGYSVSREKKESFPLTVTSAQKNPTAFYLCASTDRINTEAFFGQGTRLTVV.

In this sample, this clone turned up once. This rearrangement joins TRBV18 to TRBJ1-1; D gene uncertain. The CDR3 is made up of 14 amino acids. Germline V gives CDR1 KGHSH, CDR2 LQKENI. V was trimmed by 6 bases and J by 4 bases, leaving 15 bases between them. CDR3 amino acids: CASSPALGGTEAFF. CDR3 sequence (DNA): TGTGCCAGCTCCCCCGCTTTGGGTGGCACTGAAGCTTTCTTT.

About this clone: Compared with germline, one end of the junction differs, possibly owing to a read error. This chain connects TRBV5-1 to TRBJ1-2, with a possible D match to TRBD1 (6 bases). The length of the CDR3 is 15 residues. CDR1 is SGHRS, CDR2 YFSETQ, per germline. CDR3 amino acids: CASSLETGTNYGYTF. The CDR3 DNA is TGCGCCAGCAGTTTGGAGACAGGAACTAACTATGGCTACACCTTC.